Shown below are 32 T cell receptor beta chains from a single sample sequenced in a study of beta chain features in type 1 diabetes. All of the isolated RNA was reverse transcribed, so expressed TCRB transcripts were sequenced. Profiling relied on immunoSEQ multiplex PCR, and the TCRdb table lists in-frame clones only, not all of them. The sample lists about 900,000 clones, roughly 15% occurring once. The material sequenced was naive CD4+ T cells from blood. These receptors were taken from a young woman in good health.

J is TRBJ2-3 and V is TRBV15; D possibly corresponds to TRBD1 (5 bases). V lost 5 bases and J 6 bases, leaving 18 bases between the germline ends. Germline V gene sequence: CDR1 LNHNV, CDR2 YYDKDF (reference sequence). The length of the CDR3 is 15 residues. CDR3 sequence: CATSLTPGPRDTQYF. In DNA form, the CDR3 reads TGTGCCACCAGCCTGACACCAGGGCCTCGGGATACGCAGTATTTT.

This clone showed up just once. The chain has TRBV5-4 and TRBJ2-3; perhaps TRBD2 as D (6 bases). Trimming removed 4 bases from V and 6 bases from J, with 18 bases in between. This CDR3 has 15 amino acids. CDR1 and CDR2 from the germline V gene are SGHNT and YYREEE (reference sequence). The CDR3 region is CASSGPGLGKDTQYF. CDR3 in DNA: TGTGCCAGCAGCGGACCGGGACTGGGAAAGGATACGCAGTATTTT.

In this sample, this clone turned up a few times. The J gene is TRBJ2-7, the V gene TRBV7-2, with 12 bases fitting TRBD2. Germline CDR1 is SGHTA and CDR2 is FQGNSA. The CDR3 runs to 14 residues. Unmatched junction bases numbered 9, after V lost 5 bases and J lost 10 bases. The CDR3 DNA follows: TGTGCCAGCAGCCCGACTAGCGGGAGTTCTCCCCAGTACTTC. Translating gives CASSPTSGSSPQYF.

This clone was counted only a few times. This rearrangement joins TRBV28 to TRBJ2-1; no clear D gene. From germline, CDR1 is MDHEN and CDR2 SYDVKM. The length of the CDR3 is 16 residues. V shed 4 bases and J shed 3 bases, with 16 bases lying between them. This chain's CDR3 is CASSSHKWNGYNEQFF. The CDR3 region has the DNA TGTGCCAGCAGTTCCCATAAATGGAATGGCTACAATGAGCAGTTCTTC.

This clone was observed a handful of times. The CDR3 spells CSGTGSLYNEQFF. CDR3 bases: TGCAGCGGTACAGGTTCCCTATACAATGAGCAGTTCTTC. V usage is TRBV29-1 and J usage is TRBJ2-1, with a tentative D call TRBD1 (5 bases). CDR1 and CDR2 (germline): SQVTM, ANQGSEA. The CDR3 is 13 amino acids. The V gene lost 7 bases and the J gene lost 4 bases, with 14 bases spanning the gap.

The sample holds a few counts of this clone. The genes are TRBV5-4 and TRBJ2-7, with TRBD2 matching over 9 bases. V dropped 1 base and J dropped 5; count of bases not matched to a gene: 7. The germline V gene has CDR1 SGHNT and CDR2 YYREEE (reference sequence). The CDR3 sequence is 15 residues long. The CDR3 is CASSLLVAGEHEQYF. In nucleotides, the CDR3 is TGTGCCAGCAGCTTGTTGGTAGCGGGAGAACACGAGCAGTACTTC.

The CDR3 DNA reads TGTGCCAGCAGTTCCTACAGGAACCGCTACGAGCAGTACTTC. It codes for CASSSYRNRYEQYF. The chain is built from TRBV28 and TRBJ2-7; the D gene is possibly TRBD1 (5 bases). Trimming left V 4 bases short and J 3 bases short, with 13 bases between. This CDR3 contains 14 residues. Germline assignment: CDR1 MDHEN and CDR2 SYDVKM.

The chain links TRBV2 to TRBJ2-3; weak D call: TRBD2 (7 bases). V lost 3 bases to trimming and J lost 4 bases, with 14 bases between them. There are 15 residues in the CDR3. CDR1 is SNHLY and CDR2 is FYNNEI in the germline V gene. Written as DNA, the CDR3 is TGTGCCAGCAGTGACCAGGGGAGGGGTGCAGATACGCAGTATTTT. It specifies CASSDQGRGADTQYF.

This clone was seen a handful of times. This chain connects TRBV7-9 to TRBJ2-2, with 8 nucleotides matching TRBD1. In germline, CDR1 is SEHNR, CDR2 FQNEAQ (reference sequence). The CDR3 is 16 amino acids. The trim removed 6 bases at V and 1 base at J, leaving 7 bases unmatched. CDR3 bases: TGTGCCAGCAGGGAATCCGGGACAGGGAACACCGGGGAGCTGTTTTTT. This encodes CASRESGTGNTGELFF.

The genes are TRBV2 and TRBJ2-7; 10 positions agree with TRBD1. The ends lost 3 bases at V and 7 bases at J; junction bases unmatched: 6. Germline V gene lookup returns CDR1 SNHLY and CDR2 FYNNEI. The CDR3 runs 14 residues. The CDR3: CASSDGTGEGEQYF. For the CDR3, the DNA is TGTGCCAGCAGTGATGGGACAGGGGAAGGGGAGCAGTACTTC. The variable domain in full, with the rest retrieved from reference TRBV2 and TRBJ2-7, is EPEVTQTPSHQVTQMGQEVILRCVPISNHLYFYWYRQILGQKVEFLVSFYNNEISEKSEIFDDQFSVERPDGSNFTLKIRSTKLEDSAMYFCASSDGTGEGEQYFGPGTRLTVT.

The rearrangement joins TRBV19 to TRBJ2-3, with D uncertain. The CDR3 sequence is 11 residues long. The V end lost 6 bases, the J end lost 8 bases, and 9 bases lay between the germline ends. Germline V gene lookup returns CDR1 LNHDA and CDR2 SQIVND (reference sequence). The CDR3 region has the DNA TGTGCCAGTAGCGATTGGCTTACGCAGTATTTT. This codes for CASSDWLTQYF.

The table lists this clone with a few counts. The chain carries TRBV7-2 and TRBJ2-3; D perhaps matches TRBD1 (5 bases). V dropped 3 bases and J dropped 5 bases, with 18 bases sitting between them. Germline-derived CDR1 and CDR2 are SGHTA and FQGNSA. The CDR3 is 16 amino acids. The CDR3 is CASSFVGASSRDTQYF. DNA of the CDR3: TGTGCCAGCAGCTTTGTAGGGGCCTCTTCAAGAGATACGCAGTATTTT. The full variable domain, its missing parts supplied by reference TRBV7-2 and TRBJ2-3, is GAGVSQSPSNKVTEKGKDVELRCDPISGHTALYWYRQSLGQGLEFLIYFQGNSAPDKSGLPSDRFSAERTGGSVSTLTIQRTQQEDSAVYLCASSFVGASSRDTQYFGPGTRLTVL.

The DNA of the CDR3 is TGTGCCAGCAGCCCCCAACAGGGGGTCGAGCAGTACTTC. It is translated as CASSPQQGVEQYF. The V call is TRBV7-6, the J call TRBJ2-7; 8 bases match TRBD1. CDR1 SGHVS and CDR2 FNYEAQ come from the germline V gene. J was trimmed by 6 bases and V by 5 bases; bases with no gene match: 6. This CDR3 has 13 amino acids.

The V gene is TRBV4-3, the J gene TRBJ2-7, with 7 bases fitting TRBD1. Trimming at V came to 0 bases and at J to 4 bases, leaving 6 bases not matched to a gene. The CDR3 runs to 15 residues. Germline V gene sequence: CDR1 LGHNA, CDR2 YSLEER. CDR3 bases: TGCGCCAGCAGCCAAGAGCAAGGCAGGGGGTACGAGCAGTACTTC. Protein: CASSQEQGRGYEQYF.

This clone has a handful of counts. The chain links TRBV27 to TRBJ2-3; TRBD1 agrees at 9 bases. The CDR3 runs to 16 residues. Germline-derived CDR1 and CDR2 are MNHEY and SMNVEV (reference sequence). Trimming cost V 6 bases and J 6 bases; bases outside gene matches: 13. CDR3 DNA sequence: TGTGCCAGCAGCTGGGACAGGGACGGATACCGGGATACGCAGTATTTT. It encodes CASSWDRDGYRDTQYF.

This clone was seen a few times. The rearrangement joins TRBV19 to TRBJ2-5; TRBD2 aligns across 7 bases. This CDR3 is 14 amino acids long. Germline V CDR1 and CDR2: LNHDA, SQIVND (reference sequence). V dropped 8 bases and J dropped 1; count of bases not matched to a gene: 7. For the CDR3, the DNA is TGTGCCAGTGCTCGGGTAGCGGGCCAAGAGACCCAGTACTTC. As protein: CASARVAGQETQYF.

In its sample, this clone was seen a few times. The V and J genes are TRBV6-5 and TRBJ1-5; D not resolved. Germline V gene data show CDR1 as MNHEY and CDR2 as SVGAGI. The CDR3 totals 14 residues. The V gene lost 0 bases and the J gene lost 8 bases, with 11 bases spanning the gap. For the CDR3, the DNA is TGTGCCAGCAGTTACTCGTACGGGAACGAGCCCCAGCATTTT. Encoded protein: CASSYSYGNEPQHF.

The rearrangement links TRBV28 to TRBJ2-1; 11 bases align to TRBD2. The trim removed 2 bases at V and 3 bases at J, leaving 12 bases unmatched. Germline CDR1 reads MDHEN; CDR2 reads SYDVKM. The CDR3 extends over 19 amino acids. The CDR3 is CASSLPYRWGLADYNEQFF. In DNA, the CDR3 is TGTGCCAGCAGTTTACCCTATCGGTGGGGACTAGCGGACTACAATGAGCAGTTCTTC. Full variable domain (missing parts from reference TRBV28 and TRBJ2-1): DVKVTQSSRYLVKRTGEKVFLECVQDMDHENMFWYRQDPGLGLRLIYFSYDVKMKEKGDIPEGYSVSREKKERFSLILESASTNQTSMYLCASSLPYRWGLADYNEQFFGPGTRLTVL.

This chain uses TRBV7-2 with TRBJ2-3, with a tentative D call TRBD2 (6 bases). CDR1 is SGHTA, CDR2 FQGNSA, per germline. V lost 2 bases to trimming and J lost 6 bases, with 18 bases between them. This CDR3 is 16 amino acids long. CDR3 sequence: CASSLNVAGSADTQYF. The CDR3, as DNA: TGTGCCAGCAGCTTAAACGTCGCGGGATCGGCGGATACGCAGTATTTT.

This clone was seen more than once but under ten times. The chain combines TRBV7-2 with TRBJ1-1, with D unresolved. CDR1 and CDR2 from the germline V gene are SGHTA and FQGNSA. With 3 bases removed from V and 5 bases from J, the gap between germline ends came to 13 bases. The CDR3 has 14 residues. The CDR3: CASSLTVSFTEAFF. For the CDR3, the DNA is TGTGCCAGCAGCTTGACTGTCAGTTTTACTGAAGCTTTCTTT.

The rearrangement links TRBV28 to TRBJ2-2; 10 nucleotides align to TRBD1. This CDR3 has 14 amino acids. CDR1 MDHEN and CDR2 SYDVKM come from the germline V gene. The V and J ends lost 7 bases and 3 bases, in that order; junction bases with no gene match: 2. The CDR3 DNA follows: TGTGCCAGCATGGGACAGGGGCACACCGGGGAGCTGTTTTTT. It specifies CASMGQGHTGELFF.

The gene calls are TRBV4-1 and TRBJ2-1, with D maybe TRBD2 (5 bases). V lost 5 bases and J lost 4, with 15 bases in between. CDR3 length: 15 amino acids. The germline CDR1 and CDR2 sequences are MGHRA and YSYEKL. The CDR3 loop reads CASSATLALYNEQFF. In DNA, the CDR3 is TGCGCCAGCAGCGCTACCCTAGCATTATACAATGAGCAGTTCTTC.

About this clone itself: Within the sample, other DNA sequences also encode this same CDR3. The V call is TRBV7-2, the J call TRBJ2-3; 8 bases agree with TRBD2. The germline CDR1 and CDR2 sequences are SGHTA and FQGNSA. This CDR3 is built from 15 residues. V shed 5 bases and J 4 bases; nucleotides not matched to a gene: 8. In DNA form, the CDR3 reads TGTGCCAGCAGCCGTACCGGGACTAGGGCAGATACGCAGTATTTT. Encoded protein: CASSRTGTRADTQYF.

The V call is TRBV11-3, the J call TRBJ2-1, with TRBD2 matching over 13 bases. The CDR3 spans 18 residues. V lost 1 base to trimming and J lost 7 bases; unmatched junction nucleotides: 10. Germline lookup yields CDR1 SGHNT and CDR2 YENEEA. The CDR3 coding sequence is TGTGCCAGCAGCTTAGGAAACACAGGACTAGCGGGAGTTAATGAGCAGTTCTTC. Its translation: CASSLGNTGLAGVNEQFF.

This clone was observed a handful of times. V is TRBV27 and J is TRBJ2-7; D is undetermined. Between the trimmed V and J ends, which lost 6 bases and 4 bases, there was a span of 7 bases. Germline CDR1 is MNHEY and CDR2 is SMNVEV (reference sequence). CDR3 length equals 11 residues. CDR3 nucleotides: TGTGCCAGCAGGGGGTCGTACGAGCAGTACTTC. It yields the protein CASRGSYEQYF.

The chain has TRBV5-6 and TRBJ1-4, with D unclear. V shed 4 bases and J shed 7 bases, with 14 bases lying between them. The germline gives CDR1 SGHDT, CDR2 YYEEEE. This CDR3 spans 14 amino acids. The CDR3 loop is CASSAKQLSEKLFF. CDR3 DNA sequence: TGTGCCAGCAGCGCCAAACAGTTGAGTGAAAAACTGTTTTTT.

The gene calls are TRBV6-5 and TRBJ2-5; weak D call: TRBD1 (8 bases). V was pared by 4 bases and J by 3 bases, with 12 bases between. In germline, CDR1 is MNHEY, CDR2 SVGAGI. This CDR3 comprises 14 residues. CDR3: CASSLQGGKETQYF. The CDR3 nucleotides read TGTGCCAGCAGTTTACAGGGGGGGAAAGAGACCCAGTACTTC.

The DNA of the CDR3 is TGTGCCAGCAGCTCGATTAACTATGGCTACACCTTC. Translating it yields CASSSINYGYTF. The chain has TRBV7-2 and TRBJ1-2; no clear D gene. CDR1 is SGHTA, CDR2 FQGNSA, per germline. CDR3 size: 12 residues. V shed 4 bases and J shed 1 base, with 4 bases lying between them.

The chain combines TRBV28 with TRBJ2-3; no definite D call. Trimming cost V 6 bases and J 3 bases, with 10 bases left between them. Germline CDR1 MDHEN, CDR2 SYDVKM. The CDR3 spans 13 residues. This chain's CDR3 is CASSGSPTDTQYF. In DNA, the CDR3 is TGTGCCAGCAGCGGCTCGCCGACAGATACGCAGTATTTT.

There are a few counts of this clone. This chain links TRBV7-9 with TRBJ2-3; D is undetermined. Germline assignment: CDR1 SEHNR and CDR2 FQNEAQ (reference sequence). The germline V and J ends were trimmed by 1 base and 6 bases, with 17 bases remaining between them. The CDR3 totals 16 residues. The CDR3 DNA sequence: TGTGCCAGCAGCTTAGGTACACAACCCGCCTCGGATACGCAGTATTTT. Protein: CASSLGTQPASDTQYF.

CDR3 nucleotides: TGTGCCAGCAGCTTGGAGAGTTACGAGCAGTTCTTC. Amino acid sequence: CASSLESYEQFF. The chain is built from TRBV7-2 and TRBJ2-1; D gene uncertain. The length of the CDR3 is 12 residues. CDR1 is SGHTA and CDR2 is FQGNSA in the germline V gene. Trimming left V 3 bases short and J 10 bases short, with 10 bases between.

The chain joins TRBV7-2 to TRBJ1-2; D may be TRBD1 (5 bases). The germline V and J ends were trimmed by 3 bases and 0 bases, with 8 bases remaining between them. CDR3 length equals 14 residues. The germline V gene encodes CDR1 SGHTA and CDR2 FQGNSA. The CDR3 sequence: CASSLGVANYGYTF. For the CDR3, the DNA is TGTGCCAGCAGCTTGGGGGTGGCTAACTATGGCTACACCTTC. Together with reference TRBV7-2 and TRBJ1-2, the CDR3 gives the full variable domain: GAGVSQSPSNKVTEKGKDVELRCDPISGHTALYWYRQSLGQGLEFLIYFQGNSAPDKSGLPSDRFSAERTGGSVSTLTIQRTQQEDSAVYLCASSLGVANYGYTFGSGTRLTVV.